The rows below give T cell receptor beta chains drawn from one sample of a study of T cells in Graves' hyperthyroidism and ophthalmopathy. TCRdb used MiXCR to reprocess the multiplex PCR reads, holding one entry per CDR3 protein. Among hundreds of thousands of distinct CDR3 sequences listed, approximately 40% were seen once. The sequenced sample consisted of blood. The source of these receptors is a man younger than 35 with Graves' hyperthyroidism. CDR3s include the opening cysteine and the closing phenylalanine or tryptophan. The D gene is left open where the match is weak. Only part of the rows carry a size: once, few, many, or a class if the clone is expanded.

D: TRBD2
length: 15
J: TRBJ2-2
size: .
V: TRBV20-1
CDR3: CSARSLAGGTGELFF
DNA: TGCAGTGCTAGAAGTCTAGCGGGAGGTACCGGGGAGCTGTTTTTT

D: TRBD1
length: 13
J: TRBJ1-5
size: .
V: TRBV30
CDR3: CAWSPGGAKPQHF
DNA: TGTGCCTGGAGTCCAGGGGGCGCGAAGCCCCAGCATTTT

D: .
length: 12
J: TRBJ1-1
size: many
V: TRBV7-9
CDR3: CASSLDGGKGIF
DNA: TGTGCCAGCAGCTTAGACGGGGGGAAGGGGATCTTT

D: .
length: 14
J: TRBJ2-5
size: few
V: TRBV4-1
CDR3: CASSQDTEGETQYF
DNA: TGCGCCAGCAGCCAAGATACCGAGGGGGAGACCCAGTACTTC

D: TRBD1
length: 12
J: TRBJ1-5
size: many
V: TRBV20-1
CDR3: CSTQGAGQPQHF
DNA: TGCAGTACACAGGGGGCGGGACAGCCCCAGCATTTT

D: TRBD2
length: 16
J: TRBJ2-7
size: .
V: TRBV7-9
CDR3: CASSQEWRGVSYEQYF
DNA: TGCGCCAGCAGCCAAGAATGGCGGGGGGTCTCCTACGAGCAGTACTTC

D: .
length: 16
J: TRBJ2-1
size: .
V: TRBV7-8
CDR3: CASSLDFGVSYNEQFF
DNA: TGTGCCAGCAGCTTAGACTTTGGCGTCAGCTACAATGAGCAGTTCTTC

D: .
length: 12
J: TRBJ2-5
size: many
V: TRBV7-9
CDR3: CASSLARETQYF
DNA: TGTGCCAGCAGCTTAGCACGAGAGACCCAGTACTTC

D: .
length: 12
J: TRBJ1-2
size: few
V: TRBV20-1
CDR3: CSANRLTYGYTF
DNA: TGCAGTGCTAATCGGCTTACATATGGCTACACCTTC

D: TRBD1
length: 13
J: TRBJ1-6
size: few
V: TRBV2
CDR3: CASQGGPNSPLHF
DNA: TGTGCCAGCCAGGGGGGGCCGAATTCACCCCTCCACTTT

D: TRBD2
length: 14
J: TRBJ2-7
size: .
V: TRBV7-2
CDR3: CASSWTSAIYEQYF
DNA: TGTGCCAGCAGCTGGACTAGCGCAATCTACGAGCAGTACTTC

D: .
length: 13
J: TRBJ2-2
size: many
V: TRBV24-1
CDR3: CATSDPFNGELFF
DNA: TGTGCCACCAGTGACCCCTTCAACGGGGAGCTGTTTTTT

D: .
length: 9
J: TRBJ2-7
size: few
V: TRBV7-2
CDR3: CASRHEQYF
DNA: TGTGCCAGCAGGCACGAGCAGTACTTC

D: .
length: 14
J: TRBJ1-1
size: .
V: TRBV7-8
CDR3: CASSPGLRATEAFF
DNA: TGTGCCAGCAGCCCGGGCTTAAGGGCCACTGAAGCTTTCTTT

D: .
length: 14
J: TRBJ1-1
size: many
V: TRBV5-1
CDR3: CASSWGRTNTEAFF
DNA: TGCGCCAGCAGCTGGGGACGGACGAACACTGAAGCTTTCTTT

D: .
length: 13
J: TRBJ1-1
size: .
V: TRBV7-9
CDR3: CASSWDPNTEAFF
DNA: TGTGCCAGCAGCTGGGACCCGAACACTGAAGCTTTCTTT

D: TRBD1
length: 14
J: TRBJ1-4
size: .
V: TRBV5-5
CDR3: CASSQDRVREKLFF
DNA: TGCGCCAGCAGCCAAGACAGGGTTAGGGAAAAGCTGTTTTTT

D: .
length: 13
J: TRBJ1-5
size: .
V: TRBV27
CDR3: CASSWSSNQPQHF
DNA: TGTGCCAGCAGTTGGAGTAGCAATCAGCCCCAGCATTTT

D: .
length: 13
J: TRBJ2-2
size: .
V: TRBV25-1
CDR3: CASSYGFTGELFF
DNA: TGTGCCAGCAGTTATGGGTTTACCGGGGAGCTGTTTTTT

D: .
length: 17
J: TRBJ1-6
size: .
V: TRBV25-1
CDR3: CASSQRLQGYRDSPLHF
DNA: TGTGCCAGCAGCCAGCGACTGCAGGGTTATCGGGATTCACCCCTCCACTTT

D: .
length: 15
J: TRBJ2-7
size: .
V: TRBV6-5
CDR3: CASTSEGGSNHEQYF
DNA: TGTGCCAGCACCTCTGAGGGGGGTTCGAATCACGAGCAGTACTTC

D: .
length: 16
J: TRBJ1-2
size: .
V: TRBV25-1
CDR3: CASRNTGTLSTGGYTF
DNA: TGTGCCAGCAGGAATACAGGGACGTTGAGTACAGGTGGCTACACCTTC

D: .
length: 13
J: TRBJ2-5
size: many
V: TRBV19
CDR3: CASSIGRRETQYF
DNA: TGTGCCAGTAGTATAGGCCGGAGGGAGACCCAGTACTTC

D: .
length: 15
J: TRBJ2-7
size: .
V: TRBV9
CDR3: CASSVGAGHPYEQYF
DNA: TGTGCCAGCAGCGTTGGAGCGGGCCACCCTTACGAGCAGTACTTC

D: .
length: 16
J: TRBJ1-2
size: .
V: TRBV5-5
CDR3: CASSLESDLANYGYTF
DNA: TGTGCCAGCAGCCTCGAGTCAGATTTGGCTAACTATGGCTACACCTTC

D: TRBD2
length: 14
J: TRBJ2-5
size: .
V: TRBV9
CDR3: CASRWSGGGETQYF
DNA: TGTGCCAGCAGATGGAGCGGGGGGGGAGAGACCCAGTACTTC

D: TRBD1
length: 14
J: TRBJ2-2
size: many
V: TRBV7-6
CDR3: CASSLSGGNGELFF
DNA: TGTGCCAGCAGCTTATCAGGGGGCAACGGGGAGCTGTTTTTT

D: .
length: 14
J: TRBJ1-5
size: many
V: TRBV7-9
CDR3: CASSWEHSNQPQHF
DNA: TGTGCCAGCTCTTGGGAGCATAGCAATCAGCCCCAGCATTTT